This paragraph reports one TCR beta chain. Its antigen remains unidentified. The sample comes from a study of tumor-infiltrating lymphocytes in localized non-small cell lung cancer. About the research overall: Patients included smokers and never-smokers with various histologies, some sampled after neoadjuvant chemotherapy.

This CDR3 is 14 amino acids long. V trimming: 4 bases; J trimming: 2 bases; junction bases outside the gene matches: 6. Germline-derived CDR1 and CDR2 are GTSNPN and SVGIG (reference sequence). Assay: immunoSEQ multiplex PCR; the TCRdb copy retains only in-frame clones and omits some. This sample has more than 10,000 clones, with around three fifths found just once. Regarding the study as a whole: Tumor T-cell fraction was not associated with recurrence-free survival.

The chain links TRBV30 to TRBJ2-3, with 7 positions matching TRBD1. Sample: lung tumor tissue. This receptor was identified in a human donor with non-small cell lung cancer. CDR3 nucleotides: TGTGCCTGGAACGTAGGGGGCTCCACAGATACGCAGTATTTT. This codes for CAWNVGGSTDTQYF.